The 21 T cell receptor beta chains listed next were all sequenced from one sample in a study of cytomegalovirus exposure and HLA in healthy donors. This PCR relied on a set of 60 Vbeta primers and 13 Jbeta primers. The table came from immunoSEQ multiplex PCR; TCRdb's copy has only in-frame clones and leaves some out. The sample yields around 130,000 clones, 75% seen once. Sequenced: PBMCs. The receptors come from a woman in her thirties or forties in good health and CMV-seropositive.

CDR3 amino acids: CASETGEWNGYTF. The CDR3 DNA sequence: TGTGCCAGCGAGACAGGGGAGTGGAATGGCTACACCTTC. This chain joins TRBV6-1 and TRBJ1-2; 8 positions match TRBD1. Germline V gene lookup returns CDR1 MNHNS and CDR2 SASEGT. CDR3 length: 13 residues. With V trimmed by 8 bases and J by 6 bases, 8 bases remained unmatched.

V gene TRBV5-8 combines with J gene TRBJ1-5, with D perhaps matching TRBD1 (6 bases). Per the germline V gene, CDR1 is SGHTS and CDR2 is YDEGEE. V gave up 0 bases and J gave up 7 bases, with 17 bases separating them. This CDR3 spans 16 amino acids. CDR3 DNA: TGTGCCAGCAGCTTGGGTGCCAGGGGTGGGGACCAGCCCCAGCATTTT. This translates into CASSLGARGGDQPQHF.

This clone was seen a few times. The V gene is TRBV29-1, the J gene TRBJ1-1; TRBD1 matches 8 bases. V lost 2 bases, J lost 4 bases, and 3 bases stayed unmatched. CDR3 length equals 13 residues. CDR1 SQVTM and CDR2 ANQGSEA come from the germline V gene. The DNA of the CDR3 is TGCAGCGTTGAACGGGGGACAGGCACTGAAGCTTTCTTT. It encodes CSVERGTGTEAFF.

The V call is TRBV2, the J call TRBJ2-3; 9 bases line up with TRBD2. CDR3 length: 15 amino acids. V was pared by 7 bases and J by 3 bases, with 8 bases of the junction left unmatched. Germline V gene data show CDR1 as SNHLY and CDR2 as FYNNEI. CDR3 sequence: CASKVSGSGTDTQYF. CDR3 bases: TGTGCCAGCAAGGTTAGCGGGAGCGGTACAGATACGCAGTATTTT. Looking up the rest from reference TRBV2 and TRBJ2-3 gives the full variable domain: EPEVTQTPSHQVTQMGQEVILRCVPISNHLYFYWYRQILGQKVEFLVSFYNNEISEKSEIFDDQFSVERPDGSNFTLKIRSTKLEDSAMYFCASKVSGSGTDTQYFGPGTRLTVL.

CDR3 sequence (DNA): TGTGCCAGCAGCCAGGGAGGGACAGGAGCCGTGGCCCAGCATTTT. As protein: CASSQGGTGAVAQHF. The J gene is TRBJ1-5, the V gene TRBV4-2; 8 positions match TRBD1. Germline trimming cut 3 bases from V and 11 bases from J; bases unmatched to any gene: 12. Germline loops: CDR1 LGHNA, CDR2 YNFKEQ. The length of the CDR3 is 15 residues.

The rearrangement joins TRBV9 to TRBJ2-5; D remains unclear. Germline CDR1 reads SGDLS; CDR2 reads YYNGEE. The CDR3 is 14 amino acids. Trimming shortened V by 3 bases and J by 5 bases, and 14 bases separated the two germline ends. CDR3 nucleotides: TGTGCCAGCAGCGACCAACCGGTCTCGGAGACCCAGTACTTC. Its protein product is CASSDQPVSETQYF.

The chain uses TRBV29-1 and TRBJ2-7; perhaps TRBD1 as D (6 bases). V shed 7 bases and J shed 0 bases, with 16 bases lying between them. The CDR3 covers 14 residues. The V gene's germline CDR1 is SQVTM and CDR2 ANQGSEA. CDR3 amino acids: CSARTADSSYEQYF. The CDR3 nucleotides read TGCAGCGCCCGGACAGCCGATAGCTCCTACGAGCAGTACTTC.

The chain is built from TRBV27 and TRBJ1-1, with unresolved D. The V gene lost 5 bases and the J gene lost 1 base, with 8 bases spanning the gap. Germline values: CDR1 MNHEY, CDR2 SMNVEV (reference sequence). The CDR3 extends over 13 amino acids. The CDR3 coding sequence is TGTGCCAGCAGTCCCCGGTGGAACACTGAAGCTTTCTTT. Translated: CASSPRWNTEAFF.

The chain employs TRBV5-6 and TRBJ2-3; perhaps TRBD2 as D (6 bases). CDR1 SGHDT and CDR2 YYEEEE come from the germline V gene. V lost 0 bases and J 7 bases, leaving 9 bases between the germline ends. This CDR3 contains 13 residues. CDR3 residues: CASSLAGGHTQYF. Written as DNA, the CDR3 is TGTGCCAGCAGCTTGGCCGGGGGTCATACGCAGTATTTT. The full variable domain, completed using reference TRBV5-6 and TRBJ2-3, is DAGVTQSPTHLIKTRGQQVTLRCSPKSGHDTVSWYQQALGQGPQFIFQYYEEEERQRGNFPDRFSGHQFPNYSSELNVNALLLGDSALYLCASSLAGGHTQYFGPGTRLTVL.

This clone was counted once. This chain connects TRBV27 to TRBJ1-1; 7 nucleotides agree with TRBD1. Germline CDR1 reads MNHEY; CDR2 reads SMNVEV (reference sequence). V trimming: 2 bases; J trimming: 2 bases; junction bases outside the gene matches: 8. This CDR3 is built from 16 residues. The CDR3 spells CASSLRLGTVNTEAFF. The CDR3, as DNA: TGTGCCAGCAGTTTAAGGTTAGGGACAGTCAACACTGAAGCTTTCTTT.

Note on this clone: The CDR3 ends on some other residue instead of the conserved phenylalanine or tryptophan, so this is likely a read error. Written as DNA, the CDR3 is TGTGCCAGCAGTCTACCGTGGGGCGTCGGCGGCTACACCCTC. It translates to CASSLPWGVGGYTL. This chain connects TRBV28 to TRBJ1-2; TRBD1 might be the D (5 bases). Germline V gene data show CDR1 as MDHEN and CDR2 as SYDVKM. The CDR3 totals 14 residues. V lost 5 bases and J 8 bases, leaving 18 bases between the germline ends.

This chain uses TRBV27 with TRBJ2-1; a weak D match, TRBD2 (5 bases). The CDR3 extends over 13 amino acids. V gave up 3 bases and J gave up 5 bases, with 8 bases separating them. Germline V gene sequence: CDR1 MNHEY, CDR2 SMNVEV (reference sequence). Written as DNA, the CDR3 is TGTGCCAGCAGTTTCGTACTAGACAATGAGCAGTTCTTC. Protein: CASSFVLDNEQFF.

The chain uses TRBV28 and TRBJ1-2; tentatively, D is TRBD1 (5 bases). In germline, CDR1 is MDHEN, CDR2 SYDVKM. V was trimmed by 8 bases and J by 5 bases, leaving 12 bases between them. The length of the CDR3 is 12 residues. In nucleotides, the CDR3 is TGTGCCAGCCAAGGCGGGGGATATGGCTACACCTTC. As protein: CASQGGGYGYTF.

The gene calls are TRBV29-1 and TRBJ2-7, with TRBD2 matching over 8 bases. Germline V gene lookup returns CDR1 SQVTM and CDR2 ANQGSEA. This CDR3 comprises 12 residues. With 7 bases clipped from V and 0 bases from J, the junction kept 2 bases outside the gene matches. In nucleotides, the CDR3 is TGCAGCGCGGGACTAGTCTCCTACGAGCAGTACTTC. Its protein product is CSAGLVSYEQYF.

The genes are TRBV6-5 and TRBJ2-7, with 10 bases aligning to TRBD2. Germline trimming cut 5 bases from V and 6 bases from J; bases unmatched to any gene: 10. This CDR3 is 15 amino acids long. CDR1 and CDR2 from the germline V gene are MNHEY and SVGAGI. CDR3 nucleotide sequence: TGTGCCAGCAGTCCCTTGGGACTAGCGTTGGGCGAGCAGTACTTC. Translated: CASSPLGLALGEQYF.

This clone was seen a handful of times. V gene TRBV6-5 combines with J gene TRBJ1-2; tentative D call: TRBD1 (6 bases). This CDR3 spans 16 amino acids. Between the trimmed V and J ends, which lost 0 bases and 1 base, there was a span of 12 bases. Germline CDR1 reads MNHEY; CDR2 reads SVGAGI. CDR3 sequence (DNA): TGTGCCAGCAGTTACTCCCCGGGGGGCGATAACTATGGCTACACCTTC. Amino acid sequence: CASSYSPGGDNYGYTF.

The chain uses TRBV28 and TRBJ1-2, with 10 bases lining up with TRBD1. Trimming cost V 5 bases and J 2 bases; bases outside gene matches: 5. The germline gives CDR1 MDHEN, CDR2 SYDVKM. There are 15 residues in the CDR3. The CDR3 reads CASSDLGQGNYGYTF. CDR3 nucleotide sequence: TGTGCCAGCAGTGATCTGGGACAGGGGAACTATGGCTACACCTTC.

This chain links TRBV5-1 with TRBJ2-7; 7 positions match TRBD2. This CDR3 region has 15 residues. The junction had 8 bases not matched to a gene; V was cut back by 0 bases and J by 5 bases. Germline V gives CDR1 SGHRS, CDR2 YFSETQ. The DNA for the CDR3 is TGCGCCAGCAGCTTGGGGACTCAACGGGGGGACGAGCAGTACTTC. As protein: CASSLGTQRGDEQYF.

The gene calls are TRBV7-2 and TRBJ1-4; 8 positions agree with TRBD1. CDR3 length: 15 residues. Germline CDR1 is SGHTA and CDR2 is FQGNSA. Trimming at V came to 3 bases and at J to 4 bases, leaving 4 bases not matched to a gene. The CDR3 here is CASSLLDRVNEKLFF. DNA for the CDR3: TGTGCCAGCAGCTTGCTGGACAGGGTTAATGAAAAACTGTTTTTT.

The chain couples TRBV6-5 to TRBJ2-3; a possible D gene is TRBD1 (5 bases). This CDR3 region has 16 residues. Germline V gene data show CDR1 as MNHEY and CDR2 as SVGAGI. Trimming stripped 0 bases from V and 2 bases from J, with 12 bases between. The chain's CDR3 is CASSYSVMDITDTQYF. The CDR3 nucleotides read TGTGCCAGCAGTTACTCGGTCATGGACATCACAGATACGCAGTATTTT.

The chain has TRBV5-1 and TRBJ1-1; D remains unclear. Germline V lookup: CDR1 SGHRS, CDR2 YFSETQ. The CDR3 has 15 amino acids. The V gene lost 7 bases and the J gene lost 0 bases, with 16 bases spanning the gap. CDR3 loop: CASGRDGQVNTEAFF. CDR3 sequence (DNA): TGCGCCAGCGGCCGCGACGGCCAGGTGAACACTGAAGCTTTCTTT.